This passage covers 3 T cell receptor beta chains from one sample sequenced in a study of graft-versus-host responses after intestinal transplantation. Their antigens remain unidentified. Only in-frame clones appear in the TCRdb table, and some are missing; sequencing was by immunoSEQ multiplex PCR. The sample lists over 75,000 clones, around 90% seen once, with roughly 0.28% in the top ten. Sequenced material: unstimulated CD4+ T cells sorted from spleen or lymph node cells, taken before transplant. Every receptor here comes from a human donor who was the organ donor for an intestinal transplant.

This chain connects TRBV16 to TRBJ1-3, with TRBD1 matching 8 bases. Germline CDR1 reads KGHSY; CDR2 reads FQNENV. The J segment lost 0 bases and the V segment lost 0 bases, leaving 10 bases of the junction unmatched. CDR3 length: 19 residues. The CDR3 here is CASSQSPGTGLSSGNTIYF. The CDR3 nucleotides read TGTGCCAGCAGCCAATCGCCCGGGACAGGTCTGTCCTCTGGAAACACCATATATTTT. Drawing the rest from reference TRBV16 and TRBJ1-3, the complete variable domain is GEEVAQTPKHLVRGEGQKAKLYCAPIKGHSYVFWYQQVLKNEFKFLISFQNENVFDETGMPKERFSAKCLPNSPCSLEIQATKLEDSAVYFCASSQSPGTGLSSGNTIYFGEGSWLTVV.

The rearrangement uses TRBV6-1 and TRBJ1-3; D is ambiguous. The germline gives CDR1 MNHNS, CDR2 SASEGT. Deletions cut 2 bases from V and 2 bases from J, with 10 bases between. The length of the CDR3 is 15 residues. This CDR3 is CASSENGLAGNTIYF. The CDR3, as DNA: TGTGCCAGCAGTGAAAACGGTTTGGCTGGAAACACCATATATTTT.

This clone was seen a few times. The germline gene is not matched at one end of the junction; a read error may be the cause. The chain couples TRBV29-1 to TRBJ1-1; D call uncertain. Germline CDR1 and CDR2: SQVTM and ANQGSEA. The CDR3 contains 8 residues. As DNA, the CDR3 is TGCAGCGTTGAAGATGGGCCGTTT. It encodes CSVEDGPF.